These 26 T cell receptor beta chains were all obtained from the same sample, sequenced in a study of blood T cells in healthy people across ages. A sample-barcoded 5' primer and a J-beta primer mix were used in a second PCR of roughly 6 to 11 cycles. TCRdb processed the 5' RACE reads anew with MiXCR; each CDR3 protein has one entry. This sample has hundreds of thousands of distinct CDR3 sequences, with approximately 59% found just once. The material sequenced was blood. The receptors shown here come from a man in his sixties in good health.

V gene TRBV12-3 or TRBV12-4 combines with J gene TRBJ2-7, with a weak D call TRBD2 (5 bases). Trimming took 2 bases from V and 1 from J, leaving 15 bases between them. The CDR3 has 16 residues. The CDR3 DNA follows: TGTGCCAGCAGTTTAAATGCGGGCAGAGGGTCCTACGAGCAGTACTTC. It encodes CASSLNAGRGSYEQYF.

This clonotype has only a few counts. This chain joins TRBV29-1 and TRBJ2-5; no clear D. The CDR3 is made up of 12 amino acids. Germline CDR1 is SQVTM and CDR2 is ANQGSEA. V was cut by 1 base and J by 2 bases, with 5 bases left in between. The CDR3 is CSVEGLQETQYF. DNA for the CDR3: TGCAGCGTTGAAGGCCTTCAAGAGACCCAGTACTTC.

In its sample, this clonotype was seen a few times. The chain carries TRBV29-1 and TRBJ2-7; a weak D match, TRBD1 (6 bases). The germline V and J ends were trimmed by 7 bases and 3 bases, with 16 bases remaining between them. Per germline, CDR1 SQVTM and CDR2 ANQGSEA. This CDR3 is 13 amino acids long. CDR3 in amino acids: CSATDSPYYEQYF. The DNA of the CDR3 is TGCAGCGCCACGGACAGTCCTTACTACGAGCAGTACTTC.

This clonotype has a handful of counts. This chain connects TRBV9 to TRBJ2-7; 13 bases align to TRBD2. CDR1 and CDR2 from the germline V gene are SGDLS and YYNGEE. This CDR3 contains 17 residues. Losses at the gene ends were 4 bases for V and 2 bases for J; bases not matched to a gene: 9. CDR3 sequence: CASSFGLAGAYPYEQYF. In DNA form, the CDR3 reads TGTGCCAGCAGCTTCGGACTAGCGGGGGCGTATCCCTACGAGCAGTACTTC.

The chain combines TRBV15 with TRBJ2-7; either TRBD1 or TRBD2 may supply D (7 bases each). The V gene's germline CDR1 is LNHNV and CDR2 YYDKDF (reference sequence). The V end lost 5 bases, the J end lost 1 base, and 12 bases lay between the germline ends. The CDR3 runs 14 residues. The CDR3 reads CATSDREGSYEQYF. In nucleotides, the CDR3 is TGTGCCACCAGCGACAGGGAGGGATCCTACGAGCAGTACTTC. The full variable domain, rest sourced from reference TRBV15 and TRBJ2-7, is DAMVIQNPRYQVTQFGKPVTLSCSQTLNHNVMYWYQQKSSQAPKLLFHYYDKDFNNEADTPDNFQSRRPNTSFCFLDIRSPGLGDTAMYLCATSDREGSYEQYFGPGTRLTVT.

This clonotype appeared a few times. A read error is possible here, since a much larger clone lies one base away. The J gene is TRBJ2-5, the V gene TRBV29-1; 13 bases align to TRBD2. J gave up 11 bases and V 7 bases, and 13 bases lay outside the gene matches. CDR3 size: 14 residues. Germline CDR1 SQVTM, CDR2 ANQGSEA. CDR3: CSALTSGGAHEQYF. In DNA, the CDR3 is TGCAGCGCCCTTACTAGCGGGGGGGCACATGAGCAGTACTTC. Filled out from reference TRBV29-1 and TRBJ2-5, the complete variable domain reads SAVISQKPSRDICQRGTSLTIQCQVDSQVTMMFWYRQQPGQSLTLIATANQGSEATYESGFVIDKFPISRPNLTFSTLTVSNMSPEDSSIYLCSALTSGGAHEQYFGPGTRLLVL.

The gene calls are TRBV6-1 and TRBJ2-4; 10 bases align to TRBD1. The CDR3 runs to 15 residues. CDR1 and CDR2 (germline): MNHNS, SASEGT. With 5 bases clipped from V and 5 bases from J, the junction kept 6 bases outside the gene matches. The CDR3 sequence is CASSLRDRGQNIQYF. In DNA form, the CDR3 reads TGTGCCAGCAGTCTCCGGGACAGGGGCCAAAACATTCAGTACTTC.

This clonotype was seen at least ten times. The chain links TRBV25-1 to TRBJ1-2; D ambiguous. The V end lost 3 bases, the J end lost 1 base, and 3 bases lay between the germline ends. The CDR3 covers 12 residues. Looked up from germline, CDR1 is MGHDK and CDR2 is SYGVNS. Here the CDR3 reads CASSDNNYGYTF. The CDR3 DNA follows: TGTGCCAGCAGTGACAATAACTATGGCTACACCTTC.

A few counts support this clonotype. The rearrangement links TRBV25-1 to TRBJ2-7; TRBD1 matches 11 bases. The germline gives CDR1 MGHDK, CDR2 SYGVNS. With V trimmed by 10 bases and J by 2 bases, 4 bases remained unmatched. The CDR3 has 13 residues. CDR3 protein: CATMGQGAYEQYF. Written as DNA, the CDR3 is TGTGCCACCATGGGACAGGGGGCCTACGAGCAGTACTTC.

This clonotype was seen a few times. The V and J genes are TRBV20-1 and TRBJ2-5, with TRBD1 identical over 11 bases. The CDR3 runs to 17 residues. The V gene end was trimmed by 3 bases and the J gene end by 3 bases; junction bases not matched to a gene: 12. Looked up from germline, CDR1 is DFQATT and CDR2 is SNEGSKA (reference sequence). In nucleotides, the CDR3 is TGCAGTGCTAGCGGACGTCCAGGACAGGGGGCGAAAGAGACCCAGTACTTC. Translation gives CSASGRPGQGAKETQYF.

The rearrangement uses TRBV4-2 and TRBJ2-7; 8 nucleotides match TRBD1. J lost 0 bases, V lost 5 bases, and 12 bases had no gene match. There are 17 residues in the CDR3. Germline CDR1 reads LGHNA; CDR2 reads YNFKEQ. CDR3: CASSDHGRQGSSYEQYF. The CDR3 nucleotides read TGTGCCAGCAGCGACCACGGGAGACAGGGGAGCTCCTACGAGCAGTACTTC.

CDR3 sequence reads: CSASKGTSSSYNEQFF. In DNA, the CDR3 is TGCAGTGCTAGTAAAGGGACTTCTAGTTCCTACAATGAGCAGTTCTTC. The V gene is TRBV20-1, the J gene TRBJ2-1, with a weak D call TRBD2 (6 bases). V lost 3 bases and J lost 1, with 16 bases in between. Germline assignment: CDR1 DFQATT and CDR2 SNEGSKA (reference sequence). The length of the CDR3 is 16 residues.

This clonotype was observed once. This sequence joins TRBV4-1 and TRBJ2-3; 7 bases align to TRBD2. CDR3 length: 14 amino acids. Germline values: CDR1 MGHRA, CDR2 YSYEKL. V was clipped by 7 bases and J by 3 bases; unmatched bases: 7. In DNA form, the CDR3 reads TGCGCCAGCAATGGCGGGCGGGAGACAGATACGCAGTATTTT. Translation gives CASNGGRETDTQYF.

This clonotype was counted only a few times. This chain uses TRBV20-1 with TRBJ1-6; TRBD1 might be the D (5 bases). V dropped 3 bases and J dropped 10 bases, with 16 bases sitting between them. The V gene's germline CDR1 is DFQATT and CDR2 SNEGSKA (reference sequence). CDR3 size: 14 residues. This CDR3 reads CSASPQGIRSPLHF. For the CDR3, the DNA is TGCAGTGCTAGTCCCCAGGGTATCAGGTCACCCCTCCACTTT.

The gene calls are TRBV7-2 and TRBJ1-6; D uncertain. Germline assignment: CDR1 SGHTA and CDR2 FQGNSA. Trimming took off 5 bases at V and 3 bases at J, with 14 bases between the two ends. CDR3 length equals 16 residues. CDR3 bases: TGTGCCAGCAGCCCTAGAGGTGGCAGCTATAATTCACCCCTCCACTTT. Translation: CASSPRGGSYNSPLHF.

This clonotype has just a few counts. The CDR3, as DNA: TGTGCCAGCAGTGTCCGGACTGAGCAGTTCTTC. It specifies CASSVRTEQFF. This sequence joins TRBV6-1 and TRBJ2-1; D gene uncertain. The CDR3 has 11 amino acids. V was pared by 4 bases and J by 9 bases, with 7 bases between. In germline, CDR1 is MNHNS, CDR2 SASEGT.

In this sample, this clonotype turned up a few times. The CDR3 loop is CASSQAADYQETQYF. The CDR3, as DNA: TGCGCCAGCAGCCAAGCGGCCGATTACCAAGAGACCCAGTACTTC. This chain connects TRBV4-1 to TRBJ2-5, with unresolved D. Trimming left V 1 base short and J 0 bases short, with 9 bases between. This CDR3 region has 15 residues. Germline V CDR1 and CDR2: MGHRA, YSYEKL.

This chain uses TRBV29-1 with TRBJ2-3; D is undetermined. In germline, CDR1 is SQVTM, CDR2 ANQGSEA. The CDR3 length is 12 residues. With 7 bases removed from V and 1 base from J, the gap between germline ends came to 9 bases. DNA for the CDR3: TGCAGCGCCACTGCTGGCACAGATACGCAGTATTTT. Amino acid sequence: CSATAGTDTQYF.

CDR3 in amino acids: CSARLRLGPDTQYF. In DNA, the CDR3 is TGCAGTGCTAGGCTGCGCTTGGGGCCAGATACGCAGTATTTT. The gene calls are TRBV20-1 and TRBJ2-3; perhaps TRBD1 as D (5 bases). Germline V gene lookup returns CDR1 DFQATT and CDR2 SNEGSKA (reference sequence). There are 14 residues in the CDR3. Trimming took 3 bases from V and 4 from J, leaving 14 bases between them.

The chain joins TRBV18 to TRBJ2-4; 10 bases are shared with TRBD1. The last part of the DNA fits TRBJ2-7 better; the J call may be wrong. The germline gives CDR1 KGHSH, CDR2 LQKENI. The CDR3 is 14 residues long. CDR3 region: CASSPGTGVDEQYF. CDR3 in DNA: TGTGCCAGCTCACCCGGGACAGGGGTTGACGAGCAGTACTTC.

The chain combines TRBV7-9 with TRBJ2-5, with a weak D call TRBD1 (6 bases). The CDR3 is made up of 14 amino acids. V lost 6 bases and J lost 5, with 16 bases in between. Germline V gives CDR1 SEHNR, CDR2 FQNEAQ (reference sequence). The CDR3 DNA follows: TGTGCCAGCAGTAAACAGGGCTTGGGGGAGACCCAGTACTTC. Translated: CASSKQGLGETQYF.

The chain uses TRBV16 and TRBJ1-1; D perhaps matches TRBD1 (5 bases). This CDR3 has 13 residues. Germline CDR1 is KGHSY and CDR2 is FQNENV. V was trimmed by 0 bases and J by 4 bases, leaving 6 bases between them. CDR3 nucleotides: TGTGCCAGCAGCCAATCGAGGGGCACTGAAGCTTTCTTT. It translates to CASSQSRGTEAFF.

The chain combines TRBV7-2 with TRBJ2-7, with D perhaps TRBD1 or TRBD2 (6 bases each). V was trimmed by 4 bases and J by 2 bases, leaving 27 bases between them. Germline V gene data show CDR1 as SGHTA and CDR2 as FQGNSA. The CDR3 runs 19 residues. DNA for the CDR3: TGTGCCAGCAGCTCCCGGGCGGGACACGTCATGGCGGGGCCCTACGAGCAGTACTTC. Translating it yields CASSSRAGHVMAGPYEQYF.

The table lists this clonotype with a few counts. The chain combines TRBV12-3 or TRBV12-4 with TRBJ2-5, with 10 bases matching TRBD2. The CDR3 extends over 15 amino acids. J gave up 4 bases and V 6 bases, and 8 bases lay outside the gene matches. CDR3 in amino acids: CASRAGTSVVETQYF. The CDR3 DNA is TGTGCCAGCAGAGCCGGGACTAGCGTCGTAGAGACCCAGTACTTC.

This clonotype was recorded a few times. The V call is TRBV5-1, the J call TRBJ2-3; 7 nucleotides align to TRBD2. The CDR3 contains 15 residues. CDR1 SGHRS and CDR2 YFSETQ come from the germline V gene. V dropped 3 bases and J dropped 6; count of bases not matched to a gene: 10. The CDR3 coding sequence is TGCGCCAGCAGCTCGGGACTGCCGCGGGGGGATACGCAGTATTTT. This encodes CASSSGLPRGDTQYF.

The chain combines TRBV6-6 with TRBJ2-2; no reliable D call. Trimming cost V 2 bases and J 3 bases, with 4 bases left between them. CDR3 length equals 13 residues. The V gene's germline CDR1 is MNHNY and CDR2 SVGAGI (reference sequence). The CDR3 region is CASSYIDTGELFF. The CDR3 bases are TGTGCCAGCAGTTACATTGACACCGGGGAGCTGTTTTTT.